Following are 27 T cell receptor beta chains from one sample sequenced in a study of T cell repertoires in cytomegalovirus infection. TCRdb processed the reads anew with MiXCR; each CDR3 protein has one entry. The sample has approximately 630,000 distinct CDR3 sequences, 24% seen once. Sequenced material: CD8+ T cells from PBMCs. Receptors originate from a human donor in good health (CMV status not recorded). Some clones in this sample may be carry-over from other donors' samples.

This chain connects TRBV6-8 to TRBJ2-7; D is unclear. The CDR3 spans 10 residues. V gave up 0 bases and J gave up 6 bases, with 0 bases separating them. In germline, CDR1 is MNHGY, CDR2 SAAAGT. CDR3 in amino acids: CASSYSEQYV. CDR3 DNA: TGTGCCAGCAGTTACTCCGAGCAGTACGTC.

V and J are TRBV12-3 or TRBV12-4 and TRBJ2-6; the D gene is possibly TRBD1 (5 bases). The ends were cut back, 2 bases at V and 8 bases at J, with 13 bases in the middle. The length of the CDR3 is 15 residues. The CDR3 reads CASSLLGVGTNVLTF. The CDR3 DNA reads as TGTGCCAGCAGTTTATTAGGGGTAGGGACCAACGTCCTGACTTTC.

The V call is TRBV20-1, the J call TRBJ2-3; D not certain. Germline loops: CDR1 DFQATT, CDR2 SNEGSKA (reference sequence). The CDR3 has 8 amino acids. CDR3 sequence (DNA): TGCAGCTGTGATACGCAGTATTTT. Protein: CSCDTQYF.

The rearrangement links TRBV5-1 to TRBJ2-6, with TRBD1 matching 9 bases. The CDR3 has 17 residues. Germline V gene sequence: CDR1 SGHRS, CDR2 YFSETQ. The V gene end was trimmed by 7 bases and the J gene end by 0 bases; junction bases not matched to a gene: 8. The CDR3 region is CASGDRVDFSGANVLTF. In nucleotides, the CDR3 is TGCGCCAGCGGGGACAGGGTGGACTTCTCTGGGGCCAACGTCCTGACTTTC.

At least ten counts were recorded for this clonotype. The V gene is TRBV7-2, the J gene TRBJ2-7; D might be TRBD1 (6 bases). CDR1 and CDR2 (germline): SGHTA, FQGNSA. CDR3 length: 14 residues. Trimming shortened V by 5 bases and J by 5 bases, and 16 bases separated the two germline ends. CDR3 nucleotide sequence: TGTGCCAGCAGCCCAGGCTGGCAGGGGCACGAGCAGTACTTC. Translated: CASSPGWQGHEQYF.

This clonotype occurred a few times. The chain combines TRBV4-2 with TRBJ1-1, with D unclear. This CDR3 has 18 amino acids. V was trimmed by 3 bases and J by 4 bases, leaving 24 bases between them. Germline CDR1 LGHNA, CDR2 YNFKEQ. The CDR3 loop is CASSHHLGSQNMGTEAFF. The DNA of the CDR3 is TGTGCCAGCAGCCACCACCTTGGGAGTCAAAACATGGGCACTGAAGCTTTCTTT.

With respect to this clonotype: This clone may be a read error of a much larger clone one base away. V is TRBV25-1 and J is TRBJ1-1, with 7 bases that match TRBD1. Trimming took 3 bases from V and 4 from J; bases not matched to a gene: 8. Per the germline V gene, CDR1 is MGHDK and CDR2 is SYGVNS. The CDR3 sequence is 15 residues long. The CDR3 DNA reads as TGTGCCAGCAGTGATCGACAGGGCGTGGGCACTGAAGCTTTCTTT. Its translation is CASSDRQGVGTEAFF.

This clonotype has ten or more counts. CDR3 in DNA: TGTGCCAGCAGTTATTGGCTAGCGGGGACCACCGGGGAGCTGTTTTTT. Its protein product is CASSYWLAGTTGELFF. The chain couples TRBV6-2 or TRBV6-3 to TRBJ2-2, with 9 nucleotides matching TRBD2. The germline CDR1 and CDR2 sequences are MNHEY and SVGEGT. V lost 3 bases, J lost 4 bases, and 6 bases stayed unmatched. The CDR3 spans 16 residues.

This clonotype was seen at least ten times. CDR3 in DNA: TGCGCCAGCAGTGAGGACAGGTTGTCCGATACGCAGTATTTT. This translates into CASSEDRLSDTQYF. The chain combines TRBV10-2 with TRBJ2-3; TRBD1 might be the D (6 bases). The germline gives CDR1 WSHSY, CDR2 SAAADI. CDR3 length: 14 amino acids. With 2 bases removed from V and 6 bases from J, the gap between germline ends came to 12 bases.

There are a few counts of this clonotype. The chain joins TRBV15 to TRBJ1-3; the D is unclear. The germline V gene has CDR1 LNHNV and CDR2 YYDKDF (reference sequence). The ends were cut back, 3 bases at V and 0 bases at J, with 9 bases in the middle. This CDR3 contains 15 residues. Here the CDR3 DNA reads TGTGCCACCAGCAGCGTGATTGTCTCTGGAAACACCATATATTTT. This sequence encodes CATSSVIVSGNTIYF.

This clonotype was picked up a small number of times. It may be a read error: a sequence one base away is much more abundant. The gene calls are TRBV28 and TRBJ2-5; no clear D gene. This CDR3 contains 11 residues. The germline CDR1 and CDR2 sequences are MDHEN and SYDVKM. Trimming cost V 4 bases and J 4 bases, with 4 bases left between them. CDR3 residues: CASSSVETQYF. Here the CDR3 DNA reads TGTGCCAGCAGTTCCGTAGAGACCCAGTACTTC.

This clonotype showed up just a few times. This chain uses TRBV12-5 with TRBJ2-7; 12 nucleotides agree with TRBD2. Germline trimming cut 5 bases from V and 1 base from J; bases unmatched to any gene: 3. Germline CDR1 reads LGHNT; CDR2 reads FRNRAP. The CDR3 has 15 amino acids. CDR3 region: CASGVTSGSSYEQYF. The DNA of the CDR3 is TGTGCTAGTGGTGTGACTAGCGGGAGTTCCTACGAGCAGTACTTC.

The CDR3 DNA is TGTGCCAGCAGCTCCAGGGACGGGCCCTACAATGAGCAGTTCTTC. Translation gives CASSSRDGPYNEQFF. The rearrangement links TRBV5-5 to TRBJ2-1; D assignment may be TRBD1 or TRBD2 (5 bases each). The CDR3 covers 15 residues. V was pared by 3 bases and J by 2 bases, with 12 bases between. The germline V gene encodes CDR1 SGHKS and CDR2 YYEKEE (reference sequence).

V usage is TRBV3-1 and J usage is TRBJ2-5; D not resolved. The CDR3 runs to 12 residues. Germline CDR1 is LGHDT and CDR2 is YNNKEL (reference sequence). Between the trimmed V and J ends, which lost 7 bases and 2 bases, there was a span of 8 bases. CDR3 coding DNA: TGTGCCAGCAACGGCTTGCAAGAGACCCAGTACTTC. Its translation: CASNGLQETQYF.

The chain is built from TRBV20-1 and TRBJ2-3; 8 nucleotides match TRBD2. Germline V gene sequence: CDR1 DFQATT, CDR2 SNEGSKA (reference sequence). J gave up 2 bases and V 5 bases, and 12 bases lay outside the gene matches. The CDR3 covers 16 residues. The CDR3 bases are TGCAGTGCTTTTCCTCCGCCGGGGGGGGACACAGATACGCAGTATTTT. Translation: CSAFPPPGGDTDTQYF.

Turning to this clonotype: The junction shows a germline mismatch at one end, possibly a read error. For the CDR3, the DNA is TGTGTCATCAGTGGGACAGGGGAGGTCGAGGAGACCCAGTACTTC. Amino acids: CVISGTGEVEETQYF. This chain uses TRBV10-3 with TRBJ2-5, with TRBD1 matching over 10 bases. Per the germline V gene, CDR1 is ENHRY and CDR2 is SYGVKD. This CDR3 comprises 15 residues.

Ten or more counts support this clonotype. J is TRBJ1-2 and V is TRBV7-2, with 7 positions matching TRBD1. Germline V gene sequence: CDR1 SGHTA, CDR2 FQGNSA. Trimming cost V 5 bases and J 8 bases; bases outside gene matches: 14. This CDR3 has 15 amino acids. The CDR3 spells CASSPLPGQPLGYTF. The CDR3 nucleotides read TGTGCCAGCAGCCCCCTCCCGGGACAGCCGTTAGGCTACACCTTC.

This clonotype was seen more than once but under ten times. The rearrangement joins TRBV7-9 to TRBJ1-1, with a tentative D call TRBD1 (6 bases). This CDR3 spans 15 amino acids. V was clipped by 5 bases and J by 7 bases, with 20 bases between them. The germline V gene has CDR1 SEHNR and CDR2 FQNEAQ (reference sequence). The CDR3 loop is CASSLEAGVGNEAFF. DNA of the CDR3: TGTGCCAGCAGCCTCGAGGCAGGGGTCGGGAATGAAGCTTTCTTT.

The rearrangement joins TRBV29-1 to TRBJ1-2; D unresolved. Trimming pared 6 bases from V and 2 bases from J, leaving 13 bases between. Germline CDR1 SQVTM, CDR2 ANQGSEA. The CDR3 has 13 amino acids. The CDR3 region has the DNA TGCAGCGTCAAACAACCTGAAAACTATGGCTACACCTTC. Its translation is CSVKQPENYGYTF. Together with reference TRBV29-1 and TRBJ1-2, the CDR3 gives the full variable domain: SAVISQKPSRDICQRGTSLTIQCQVDSQVTMMFWYRQQPGQSLTLIATANQGSEATYESGFVIDKFPISRPNLTFSTLTVSNMSPEDSSIYLCSVKQPENYGYTFGSGTRLTVV.

The sample holds many counts of this clonotype. The genes are TRBV6-5 and TRBJ2-6; D gene ambiguous. CDR1 MNHEY and CDR2 SVGAGI come from the germline V gene. The V and J ends lost 10 bases and 0 bases respectively, with 13 bases between them. The CDR3 is 15 residues long. CDR3 in DNA: TGTGCCACCCGACTCCGGTCCTCTGGGGCCAACGTCCTGACTTTC. Translation: CATRLRSSGANVLTF.

This clonotype showed up many times. J is TRBJ2-4 and V is TRBV2; D is undetermined. CDR3 size: 16 residues. Trimming removed 5 bases at V and 0 bases at J, with 14 bases between. In germline, CDR1 is SNHLY, CDR2 FYNNEI. CDR3 nucleotide sequence: TGTGCCAGCAGTTCTCCATCGAGTATAGCCAAAAACATTCAGTACTTC. Translation gives CASSSPSSIAKNIQYF. Full variable domain (missing parts from reference TRBV2 and TRBJ2-4): EPEVTQTPSHQVTQMGQEVILRCVPISNHLYFYWYRQILGQKVEFLVSFYNNEISEKSEIFDDQFSVERPDGSNFTLKIRSTKLEDSAMYFCASSSPSSIAKNIQYFGAGTRLSVL.

The chain links TRBV15 to TRBJ2-5; TRBD2 matches at 11 bases. CDR1 and CDR2 (germline): LNHNV, YYDKDF (reference sequence). There are 16 residues in the CDR3. The V segment lost 6 bases and the J segment 4 bases; nucleotides outside the gene matches: 10. CDR3 loop: CATRAFPGLAVETQYF. DNA of the CDR3: TGTGCCACCAGGGCTTTTCCGGGACTAGCGGTAGAGACCCAGTACTTC.

This clonotype has more than one count but fewer than ten. This sequence joins TRBV6-2 or TRBV6-3 and TRBJ2-1, with a tentative D call TRBD2 (5 bases). This CDR3 is built from 16 residues. Trimming shortened V by 5 bases and J by 2 bases, and 16 bases separated the two germline ends. Looked up from germline, CDR1 is MNHEY and CDR2 is SVGEGT. Here the CDR3 DNA reads TGTGCCAGCAGTCTTAGACTATACCAGGCCTACAATGAGCAGTTCTTC. Its protein product is CASSLRLYQAYNEQFF.

This clonotype was seen many times. This rearrangement joins TRBV7-9 to TRBJ1-1, with no clear D. CDR1 SEHNR and CDR2 FQNEAQ come from the germline V gene (reference sequence). The germline V and J ends were trimmed by 5 bases and 3 bases, with 19 bases remaining between them. CDR3 size: 16 residues. CDR3 protein: CASSPRVRAPHTEAFF. DNA of the CDR3: TGTGCCAGCAGCCCCCGTGTAAGGGCCCCGCACACTGAAGCTTTCTTT.

This clonotype was recorded a few times. The chain uses TRBV2 and TRBJ2-1, with D perhaps given as TRBD1 or TRBD2 (5 bases each). The CDR3 is 14 amino acids. Trimming removed 7 bases from V and 1 base from J, with 11 bases in between. Germline CDR1 is SNHLY and CDR2 is FYNNEI. The CDR3 DNA reads TGTGCCAGCAAAGACTGGGGGTCCTACAATGAGCAGTTCTTC. Residues: CASKDWGSYNEQFF. The full variable domain, its missing parts supplied by reference TRBV2 and TRBJ2-1, is EPEVTQTPSHQVTQMGQEVILRCVPISNHLYFYWYRQILGQKVEFLVSFYNNEISEKSEIFDDQFSVERPDGSNFTLKIRSTKLEDSAMYFCASKDWGSYNEQFFGPGTRLTVL.

The table lists this clonotype with a few counts. J is TRBJ2-7 and V is TRBV12-3 or TRBV12-4; possibly TRBD2 for D (6 bases). V was clipped by 5 bases and J by 5 bases, with 13 bases between them. CDR3 length: 13 residues. The CDR3: CASSRDFPDEQYF. CDR3 bases: TGTGCCAGCAGTCGGGACTTCCCCGACGAGCAGTACTTC.

This clonotype has more than one count but fewer than ten. For the CDR3, the DNA is TGTGCCAGCAGGTCCCGGTTTGAGCCGGGGGGGGCTAAGAATGAGCAGTTCTTC. Translating it yields CASRSRFEPGGAKNEQFF. V is TRBV6-5 and J is TRBJ2-1, with 8 bases that match TRBD2. Looked up from germline, CDR1 is MNHEY and CDR2 is SVGAGI. V lost 6 bases and J lost 7; bases outside the gene matches: 20. The CDR3 contains 18 residues.